This T cell receptor beta chain appears in the sequencing data of a study of blood T cell repertoires in COVID-19. Study as a whole: Researchers got acute and convalescent COVID-19 samples from the United States, Italy and Spain.

Repertoires were generated with immunoSEQ multiplex PCR, while TCRdb's copy carries only in-frame clones and drops some. The sample has roughly 51,000 clones, 90% to 95% seen once. The germline V gene has CDR1 SGHTA and CDR2 FQGNSA. Trimming removed 5 bases from V and 0 bases from J, with 11 bases in between. The CDR3 contains 15 residues. The source of this sequence is a woman aged 60-70 years with active or convalescent COVID-19. The specimen sequenced was peripheral blood. The chain links TRBV7-2 to TRBJ1-5; possible D gene TRBD1, 5 bases. The chain's CDR3 is CASSPQGYSNQPQHF. CDR3 DNA sequence: TGTGCCAGCAGCCCTCAGGGTTATAGCAATCAGCCCCAGCATTTT.